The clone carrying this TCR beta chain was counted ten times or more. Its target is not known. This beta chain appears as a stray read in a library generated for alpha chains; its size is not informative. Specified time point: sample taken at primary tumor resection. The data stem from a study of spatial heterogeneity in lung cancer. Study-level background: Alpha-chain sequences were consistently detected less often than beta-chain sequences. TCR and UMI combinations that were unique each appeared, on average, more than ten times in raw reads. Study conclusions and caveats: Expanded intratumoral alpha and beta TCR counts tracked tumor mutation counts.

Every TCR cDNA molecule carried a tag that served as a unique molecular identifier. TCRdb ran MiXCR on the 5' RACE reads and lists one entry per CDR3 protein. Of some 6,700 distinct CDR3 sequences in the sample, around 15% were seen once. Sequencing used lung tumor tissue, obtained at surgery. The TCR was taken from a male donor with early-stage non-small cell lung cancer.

In DNA form, the CDR3 reads TGTGCCATCGCGGGAGGTGTCACCTACGAGCAGTACTTC. Translated, it gives CAIAGGVTYEQYF. V usage is TRBV10-3 and J usage is TRBJ2-7, with TRBD2 matching 8 bases. CDR1 and CDR2 from the germline V gene are ENHRY and SYGVKD. Losses at the gene ends were 8 bases for V and 2 bases for J; bases not matched to a gene: 5. The CDR3 spans 13 residues.